The 17 T cell receptor beta chains reported below all come from one sample, sequenced in a study of shared clonotypes between healthy human individuals. Produced via immunoSEQ multiplex PCR; TCRdb's table is partial and in-frame only. Of around 990,000 clones detected, 70% to 80% appear once; the ten largest clones hold 0.89%. The specimen sequenced was memory CD4+ T cells from PBMCs. Subset noted: CD45RA-negative fraction. The receptors come from a man between 18 and 29 years old in good health. Some clones in this sample may be carry-over from other donors' samples.

This clone turned up a few times. The V gene is TRBV4-2, the J gene TRBJ1-3; the D gene is possibly TRBD1 (6 bases). The CDR3 spans 20 residues. Germline V gives CDR1 LGHNA, CDR2 YNFKEQ. Trimming pared 3 bases from V and 0 bases from J, leaving 24 bases between. In DNA form, the CDR3 reads TGTGCCAGCAGCCAGTCCCCCCGGGGGCCGGGGAGCTCCTCTGGAAACACCATATATTTT. It codes for CASSQSPRGPGSSSGNTIYF.

This sequence joins TRBV15 and TRBJ1-3; possibly TRBD1 for D (6 bases). The V end lost 0 bases, the J end lost 4 bases, and 10 bases lay between the germline ends. CDR1 and CDR2 from the germline V gene are LNHNV and YYDKDF (reference sequence). The CDR3 extends over 15 amino acids. CDR3 sequence (DNA): TGTGCCACCAGCAGAGACCGGGGGCAAGGAAACACCATATATTTT. This translates into CATSRDRGQGNTIYF.

In its sample, this clone was seen once. The J gene is TRBJ1-1, the V gene TRBV6-6; D gene ambiguous. Trimming pared 6 bases from V and 3 bases from J, leaving 5 bases between. The CDR3 consists of 11 residues. Germline V gene sequence: CDR1 MNHNY, CDR2 SVGAGI (reference sequence). CDR3 coding DNA: TGTGCCAGCAGGGGCCACACTGAAGCTTTCTTT. Its protein is CASRGHTEAFF.

The chain couples TRBV30 to TRBJ1-1, with TRBD1 identical over 7 bases. This CDR3 is built from 16 residues. J gave up 6 bases and V 3 bases, and 16 bases lay outside the gene matches. Per the germline V gene, CDR1 is GTSNPN and CDR2 is SVGIG (reference sequence). The CDR3 bases are TGTGCCTGGAGATCAGACCAACAGGGGCCATGGGCTGAAGCTTTCTTT. Protein: CAWRSDQQGPWAEAFF.

J is TRBJ2-3 and V is TRBV7-2, with D perhaps given as TRBD1 or TRBD2 (5 bases each). Germline V lookup: CDR1 SGHTA, CDR2 FQGNSA. The germline V and J ends were trimmed by 5 bases and 2 bases, with 17 bases remaining between them. The CDR3 extends over 16 amino acids. CDR3: CASSPQGTGPTDTQYF. The DNA of the CDR3 is TGTGCCAGCAGCCCCCAAGGGACGGGCCCCACAGATACGCAGTATTTT.

The chain employs TRBV9 and TRBJ2-7, with D perhaps TRBD2 (6 bases). The ends were cut back, 0 bases at V and 6 bases at J, with 16 bases in the middle. The germline V gene encodes CDR1 SGDLS and CDR2 YYNGEE. The CDR3 spans 15 residues. The CDR3 DNA sequence: TGTGCCAGCAGCGTAGTGGCTCAGCTGGGGGGCGAGCAGTACTTC. It specifies CASSVVAQLGGEQYF. Full variable domain (missing parts from reference TRBV9 and TRBJ2-7): DSGVTQTPKHLITATGQRVTLRCSPRSGDLSVYWYQQSLDQGLQFLIQYYNGEERAKGNILERFSAQQFPDLHSELNLSSLELGDSALYFCASSVVAQLGGEQYFGPGTRLTVT.

This clone has a single count. V is TRBV5-1 and J is TRBJ2-2; D gene unclear. Trimming stripped 2 bases from V and 4 bases from J, with 12 bases between. The CDR3 has 15 residues. The V gene's germline CDR1 is SGHRS and CDR2 YFSETQ. CDR3 in DNA: TGCGCCAGCAGCTTTCCGGACGGTAGCACCGGGGAGCTGTTTTTT. This encodes CASSFPDGSTGELFF.

The chain uses TRBV2 and TRBJ2-3; D possibly corresponds to TRBD1 (6 bases). The CDR3 length is 14 residues. CDR1 SNHLY and CDR2 FYNNEI come from the germline V gene. Trimming shortened V by 7 bases and J by 1 base, and 12 bases separated the two germline ends. The CDR3 DNA reads TGTGCCAGCACCCGGGACACAGGCACAGATACGCAGTATTTT. It yields the protein CASTRDTGTDTQYF.

This chain joins TRBV30 and TRBJ2-7; the match to TRBD1 covers 7 bases. Germline V gene sequence: CDR1 GTSNPN, CDR2 SVGIG (reference sequence). With 5 bases clipped from V and 3 bases from J, the junction kept 10 bases outside the gene matches. The CDR3 consists of 14 residues. CDR3 nucleotides: TGTGCCTGGTCGAGGGGGACAGTACTCTACGAGCAGTACTTC. Translation: CAWSRGTVLYEQYF.

The chain has TRBV5-1 and TRBJ2-1; D is possibly TRBD2 (6 bases). The CDR3 sequence is 15 residues long. The germline V gene has CDR1 SGHRS and CDR2 YFSETQ. V dropped 4 bases and J dropped 7 bases, with 18 bases sitting between them. CDR3 amino acids: CASSPLERVGNEQFF. CDR3 nucleotides: TGCGCCAGCAGCCCTCTGGAGCGGGTGGGGAATGAGCAGTTCTTC.

The J gene is TRBJ2-1, the V gene TRBV27; D is perhaps TRBD1 or TRBD2 (6 bases each). V was cut by 1 base and J by 6 bases, with 19 bases left in between. CDR1 and CDR2 (germline): MNHEY, SMNVEV (reference sequence). The CDR3 totals 17 residues. CDR3 nucleotides: TGTGCCAGCAGTTTATACGTTTTGACTAGGGGGGCCAATGAGCAGTTCTTC. Encoded protein: CASSLYVLTRGANEQFF.

This rearrangement joins TRBV5-1 to TRBJ2-7, with D unresolved. Germline CDR1 SGHRS, CDR2 YFSETQ. V lost 4 bases, J lost 1 base, and 15 bases lay in between. The CDR3 covers 15 residues. This chain's CDR3 is CASSESGGRSYEQYF. CDR3 coding DNA: TGCGCCAGCAGCGAATCGGGTGGACGTTCCTACGAGCAGTACTTC.

The genes are TRBV10-1 and TRBJ2-1; 13 bases fit TRBD2. The CDR3 has 18 amino acids. Losses at the gene ends were 7 bases for V and 0 bases for J; bases not matched to a gene: 9. Per the germline V gene, CDR1 is WNHNN and CDR2 is SYGVQD (reference sequence). Written as DNA, the CDR3 is TGCGCCAGCATTTTACTAGCGGGAGGGCCCAACTCCTACAATGAGCAGTTCTTC. It yields the protein CASILLAGGPNSYNEQFF.

The chain employs TRBV18 and TRBJ2-4, with a possible D match to TRBD2 (6 bases). CDR1 is KGHSH, CDR2 LQKENI, per germline. Trimming removed 2 bases from V and 8 bases from J, with 22 bases in between. This CDR3 has 17 amino acids. CDR3 amino acids: CASSPIQQGGVAHIQYF. In DNA form, the CDR3 reads TGTGCCAGCTCACCAATTCAGCAGGGCGGGGTGGCACACATTCAGTACTTC.

V is TRBV4-1 and J is TRBJ2-7; 9 bases agree with TRBD1. The CDR3 loop spans 16 amino acids. The trim removed 2 bases at V and 4 bases at J, leaving 9 bases unmatched. Germline CDR1 and CDR2: MGHRA and YSYEKL. The DNA of the CDR3 is TGCGCCAGCAGCCAACCACCGGGACAGGGACTATACGAGCAGTACTTC. Its translation: CASSQPPGQGLYEQYF.

This CDR3 reads CASSVGAGGAYGYTF. CDR3 coding DNA: TGTGCCAGCAGCGTAGGGGCAGGGGGCGCCTATGGCTACACCTTC. This chain connects TRBV9 to TRBJ1-2; 8 bases are a match to TRBD1. There are 15 residues in the CDR3. The germline gives CDR1 SGDLS, CDR2 YYNGEE. J was trimmed by 4 bases and V by 0 bases; bases with no gene match: 5.

In its sample, this clone was seen once. The rearrangement joins TRBV29-1 to TRBJ1-5; D gene uncertain. The CDR3 sequence is 13 residues long. Looked up from germline, CDR1 is SQVTM and CDR2 is ANQGSEA. V lost 6 bases and J 0 bases, leaving 9 bases between the germline ends. The CDR3 DNA is TGCAGCGTCGAGGTGGATAGCAATCAGCCCCAGCATTTT. Its translation is CSVEVDSNQPQHF.